These T cell receptor beta chains were read from a single sample in a study of blood T cell repertoires in COVID-19. Only in-frame clones appear in the TCRdb table, and some are missing; sequencing was by immunoSEQ multiplex PCR. The sample gives more than 150,000 clones, 80% to 90% of which show up once; around 2.3% is in the top ten. Sequenced input: peripheral blood. The receptors here all came from a man in his sixties or seventies with active or convalescent COVID-19. Both conserved end residues are part of each CDR3. The D gene is left open where the match is weak. Rows give clone size only sometimes, using once, few, many, or a class for an expanded clone.

>.|TRBV11-3|.|TRBJ1-5
CASSAHTGNQPQHF
TGTGCCAGCAGCGCCCATACAGGCAATCAGCCCCAGCATTTT
>few|TRBV10-3|.|TRBJ2-7
CATGVLYEQYF
TGTGCCACGGGGGTCCTTTACGAGCAGTACTTC
>.|TRBV5-6|.|TRBJ2-5
CASSLGSWVGETQYF
TGTGCCAGCAGCTTGGGGAGCTGGGTGGGAGAGACCCAGTACTTC
>.|TRBV7-2|.|TRBJ1-6
CASSLVRAKSPLHF
TGTGCCAGCAGCTTAGTCAGGGCAAAATCACCCCTCCACTTT
>.|TRBV30|.|TRBJ1-4
CACGSGKLFF
TGTGCCTGCGGGTCCGGAAAACTGTTTTTT
>.|TRBV7-9|TRBD1|TRBJ2-6
CASSVGGTGLGGANVLTF
TGTGCCAGCAGCGTAGGGGGGACAGGGCTAGGTGGGGCCAACGTCCTGACTTTC
>.|TRBV28|.|TRBJ2-1
CASSSGGEEQFF
TGTGCCAGCAGCTCGGGGGGCGAGGAGCAGTTCTTC
>.|TRBV6-1|TRBD1|TRBJ1-5
CASSEPTGGRYSNQPQHF
TGTGCCAGCAGTGAACCGACAGGGGGACGGTATAGCAATCAGCCCCAGCATTTT
>once|TRBV5-1|TRBD2|TRBJ2-3
CASSWSSGGTTVADTQYF
TGCGCCAGCAGCTGGTCTAGCGGGGGTACTACCGTTGCAGATACGCAGTATTTT
>few|TRBV28|.|TRBJ1-2
CASSPGGWGNYGYTF
TGTGCCAGCAGTCCTGGGGGGTGGGGGAACTATGGCTACACCTTC
>.|TRBV2|TRBD1|TRBJ1-2
CASDREYMSGYTF
TGTGCCAGCGACAGGGAATATATGTCTGGCTACACCTTC
>once|TRBV2|.|TRBJ1-5
CASSEGGRRGNQPQHF
TGTGCCAGCAGTGAGGGGGGTCGCAGGGGCAATCAGCCCCAGCATTTT
>once|TRBV5-4|TRBD1|TRBJ2-3
CASSLNSQGAYTDTQYF
TGTGCCAGCAGCTTGAACTCACAGGGGGCCTACACAGATACGCAGTATTTT
>.|TRBV5-1|TRBD2|TRBJ2-1
CASSLGLAGTSSYNEQFF
TGCGCCAGCAGCTTGGGGCTAGCGGGGACAAGCTCCTACAATGAGCAGTTCTTC
>once|TRBV28|.|TRBJ1-4
CASSLSREKLFF
TGTGCCAGCAGTTTATCTCGTGAAAAACTGTTTTTT
>few|TRBV7-9|.|TRBJ2-7
CASSPNPGGGLTYEQYF
TGTGCCAGCAGCCCCAACCCAGGGGGAGGATTAACTTACGAGCAGTACTTC
>.|TRBV19|.|TRBJ1-5
CASSIVRGSYTSNQPQHF
TGTGCCAGTAGTATAGTCAGGGGATCATATACTAGCAATCAGCCCCAGCATTTT
>few|TRBV11-2|TRBD1|TRBJ1-1
CASSLGYRGPRPMNTEAFF
TGTGCCAGCAGCTTAGGCTACAGGGGGCCGCGCCCAATGAACACTGAAGCTTTCTTT
>.|TRBV7-9|.|TRBJ1-4
CASSRAGGLFF
TGTGCCAGCAGCCGGGCGGGGGGACTGTTTTTT
>.|TRBV30|TRBD1|TRBJ1-6
CAWSATGGDSPLHF
TGTGCCTGGAGTGCTACAGGGGGAGATTCACCCCTCCACTTT
>.|TRBV28|.|TRBJ2-2
CASSILALGTGELFF
TGTGCCAGCAGTATACTAGCCCTAGGTACCGGGGAGCTGTTTTTT
>.|TRBV11-2|.|TRBJ1-1
CASSLRLTDRGDTEAFF
TGTGCCAGCAGCTTAAGGCTTACAGACCGGGGTGACACTGAAGCTTTCTTT
>.|TRBV10-2|.|TRBJ2-3
CASIAGWTDTQYF
TGCGCCAGCATCGCGGGATGGACAGATACGCAGTATTTT
>once|TRBV28|.|TRBJ2-5
CASSRLTETQYF
TGTGCCAGCAGTCGCCTAACGGAGACCCAGTACTTC
>.|TRBV4-1|.|TRBJ1-2
CASSQQEVDYGYTF
TGCGCCAGCAGCCAGCAGGAAGTCGATTATGGCTACACCTTC
>.|TRBV11-2|.|TRBJ1-3
CASSLSSVLSGNTIYF
TGTGCCAGCAGCTTATCCTCAGTCCTCTCTGGAAACACCATATATTTT